Listed below are T cell receptor beta chains from one sample, sequenced in a study of Tregs in tolerant kidney transplant recipients. Measured with immunoSEQ multiplex PCR; TCRdb has only the in-frame clones, and not every one. The data contain about 240,000 clones, more than 65% of them seen just once; the ten biggest clones take up approximately 0.69%. Sequenced material: CD4+ T cells from blood. Every receptor here comes from a human donor in good health. Each CDR3 is given with its conserved first and last residue. A D gene is named only where the DNA matches it firmly. Clone size is given for some rows only: seen once, a few or many times, or a class if the clone is expanded.

CDR3nt	CDR3aa	d_gene	abundance	v_gene	j_gene
TGCGCCAGCAGCCAGGTGGTCGTGGGCACCGGGGAGCTGTTTTTT	CASSQVVVGTGELFF	NA	few	TRBV4-1	TRBJ2-2
TGTGCCAGCAGCTTGGCCTCGGGACTAGCTTTTACAGATACGCAGTATTTT	CASSLASGLAFTDTQYF	TRBD2	NA	TRBV5-4	TRBJ2-3
TGTGCCAGCAGCTATAGGACAGGACGTAATCAGCCCCAGCATTTT	CASSYRTGRNQPQHF	TRBD1	NA	TRBV7-8	TRBJ1-5
TGTGCCAGCTCACCACGAGGGTCCCCGGGGCTGGGCACTGAAGCTTTCTTT	CASSPRGSPGLGTEAFF	NA	NA	TRBV18	TRBJ1-1
TGTGCCAGCAGCTTGGGGCCTTCAAATCAGCCCCAGCATTTT	CASSLGPSNQPQHF	NA	NA	TRBV7-9	TRBJ1-5
TGTGCCAGCAGTCCCGCCCGAGGGTATGAGCAGTTCTTC	CASSPARGYEQFF	NA	NA	TRBV27	TRBJ2-1
TGTGCCAGCAGCATTAGAGACGGGACTCCCGATACGCAGTATTTT	CASSIRDGTPDTQYF	NA	once	TRBV7-9	TRBJ2-3
TGTGCCAGCAGCTTGGGACAGGGACAAGAGACCCAGTACTTC	CASSLGQGQETQYF	TRBD1	NA	TRBV7-9	TRBJ2-5
TGTGCCAGCAGCTCAGTTGGAAGCGGGAGCAGTTCCTACAATGAGCAGTTCTTC	CASSSVGSGSSSYNEQFF	TRBD2	NA	TRBV5-4	TRBJ2-1
TGTGCCAGCAGCTTGGGAGGGGGATCCCTTAACTATGGCTACACCTTC	CASSLGGGSLNYGYTF	NA	NA	TRBV5-6	TRBJ1-2
TGTACCAGCTCCCCAGCAGGGCCCTACGAGCAGTACTTC	CTSSPAGPYEQYF	NA	NA	TRBV18	TRBJ2-7
TGTGCCAGCAGCTTAGGACAGGCCCTAGGAAATGAGCAGTTCTTC	CASSLGQALGNEQFF	NA	NA	TRBV11-3	TRBJ2-1
TGTGCCAGCAGACCTCCGGGACAGCTCGGCTACACCTTC	CASRPPGQLGYTF	TRBD1	NA	TRBV5-4	TRBJ1-2
TGTGCTAGTGGTTTGGTACTTGGGGACCGGGGAATCAATGAGCAGTTCTTC	CASGLVLGDRGINEQFF	NA	NA	TRBV12-5	TRBJ2-1
TGTGCCAGCTCACGGCCGGATCAGCCCCAGCATTTT	CASSRPDQPQHF	NA	NA	TRBV18	TRBJ1-5
TGTGCCAGCAGCTTTAGTCGGGACGCCGGGCGTGAGCAGTACTTC	CASSFSRDAGREQYF	NA	NA	TRBV11-1	TRBJ2-7